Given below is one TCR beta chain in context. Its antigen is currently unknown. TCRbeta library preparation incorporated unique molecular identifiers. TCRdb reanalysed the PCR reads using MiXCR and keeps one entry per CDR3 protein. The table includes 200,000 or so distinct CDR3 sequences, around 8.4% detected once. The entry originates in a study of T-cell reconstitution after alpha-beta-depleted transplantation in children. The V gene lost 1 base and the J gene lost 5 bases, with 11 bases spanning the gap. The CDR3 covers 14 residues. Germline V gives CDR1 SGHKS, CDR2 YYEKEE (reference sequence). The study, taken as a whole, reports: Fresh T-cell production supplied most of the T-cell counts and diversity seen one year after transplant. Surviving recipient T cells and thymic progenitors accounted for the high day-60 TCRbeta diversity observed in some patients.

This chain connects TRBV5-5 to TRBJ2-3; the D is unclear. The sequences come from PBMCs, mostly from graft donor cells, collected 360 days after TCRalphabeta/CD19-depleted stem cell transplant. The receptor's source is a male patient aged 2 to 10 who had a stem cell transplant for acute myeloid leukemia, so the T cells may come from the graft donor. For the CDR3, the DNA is TGTGCCAGCAGCTTGTTTCAGATGGGAGATACGCAGTATTTT. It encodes CASSLFQMGDTQYF.